This T cell receptor (beta chain) is drawn from a study of blood T cell repertoires in COVID-19. Overall study: COVID-19 samples from acute and convalescent phases originated in the United States, Italy and Spain.

Per the original methods: Amplifying reference gene primers gave estimates of nucleated cell counts. Sequencing used immunoSEQ multiplex PCR; TCRdb keeps in-frame clones, though not all of them. That table is the source of V, J and clone size, and D and trimming were worked out from the DNA. The data contain around 97,000 clones, 84% of them seen just once; the ten biggest clones take up approximately 12%. J lost 1 base, V lost 0 bases, and 7 bases had no gene match. There are 17 residues in the CDR3. Germline V gene lookup returns CDR1 SGHNT and CDR2 YYREEE (reference sequence). V usage is TRBV5-4 and J usage is TRBJ1-2; 9 bases line up with TRBD1. This receptor was taken from a human donor in a cohort sampled during active COVID-19. Sequenced input: peripheral blood. CDR3 coding DNA: TGTGCCAGCAGCTTGGCGGGACAGGGCGCCTTTAACTATGGCTACACCTTC. As protein: CASSLAGQGAFNYGYTF.